Below, 5 T cell receptor beta chains from the same sample are listed, as sequenced in a study of control samples from healthy donors and cancer patients. Some clones are missing from TCRdb's copy, which holds only in-frame ones; the method was immunoSEQ multiplex PCR. The sample shows about 190,000 clones, approximately 90% of them seen only once. The sequenced sample consisted of blood. These receptors were taken from a man aged 25 to 40 in good health.

The chain links TRBV3-1 (or the pseudogene TRBV3-2) to TRBJ2-1; D might be TRBD1 or TRBD2, each matching 5 bases. Per germline, CDR1 LGHDT and CDR2 YNNKEL (reference sequence). Trimming left V 5 bases short and J 0 bases short, with 8 bases between. The CDR3 has 14 amino acids. For the CDR3, the DNA is TGTGCCAGCAGCGGGACGAGCTCCTACAATGAGCAGTTCTTC. Its protein product is CASSGTSSYNEQFF.

The V and J genes are TRBV7-8 and TRBJ2-7; 7 bases map to TRBD2. This CDR3 contains 15 residues. V gave up 1 base and J gave up 6 bases; unmatched junction bases: 9. Germline CDR1 is SGHVS and CDR2 is FQNEAQ. The CDR3 loop reads CASSLVVSGAVEQYF. The CDR3 coding sequence is TGTGCCAGCAGCTTAGTGGTGAGCGGGGCTGTCGAGCAGTACTTC.

The chain recombines TRBV7-9 with TRBJ2-7; 7 bases align to TRBD2. This CDR3 comprises 14 residues. Germline V lookup: CDR1 SEHNR, CDR2 FQNEAQ (reference sequence). The junction had 6 bases not matched to a gene; V was cut back by 5 bases and J by 2 bases. The DNA of the CDR3 is TGTGCCAGCAGCCCCCGGAGCGGGGCCTACGAGCAGTACTTC. Translation: CASSPRSGAYEQYF.

The V and J genes are TRBV5-1 and TRBJ2-7, with D possibly matching TRBD1 (6 bases). The germline gives CDR1 SGHRS, CDR2 YFSETQ. Deletions cut 1 base from V and 5 bases from J, with 13 bases between. CDR3 length: 14 amino acids. The CDR3 DNA reads TGCGCCAGCAGCTTGATAGGACAGCCCCACGAGCAGTACTTC. Translating it yields CASSLIGQPHEQYF.

DNA for the CDR3: TGTGCCAGCAGCCAAGATGGACAGGGAGTTCCTCAATCTGAAGCTTTCTTT. Translation gives CASSQDGQGVPQSEAFF. This rearrangement joins TRBV3-1 (or the pseudogene TRBV3-2) to TRBJ1-1, with 8 bases that match TRBD1. Germline assignment: CDR1 LGHDT and CDR2 YNNKEL (reference sequence). The V segment lost 0 bases and the J segment 6 bases; nucleotides outside the gene matches: 12. There are 17 residues in the CDR3.